What follows describes a single TCR beta chain. The sample comes from a study of T-cell reconstitution after alpha-beta-depleted transplantation in children. J lost 6 bases, V lost 6 bases, and 11 bases had no gene match. This CDR3 has 16 residues. The germline V gene encodes CDR1 DFQATT and CDR2 SNEGSKA (reference sequence). Molecular barcoding with unique molecular identifiers was used for the TCRbeta library. TCRdb re-derived calls from the PCR reads in MiXCR, one entry per CDR3 protein. The profile covers hundreds of thousands of distinct CDR3 sequences, with about an eighth appearing a single time and around 0.8% taken by the ten largest.

The rearrangement links TRBV20-1 to TRBJ2-1; 13 bases map to TRBD2. This TCR derives from a girl aged 2 to 9 with congenital amegakaryocytic thrombocytopenia, due to receive a stem cell transplant. The specimen was PBMCs, collected before TCRalphabeta/CD19-depleted stem cell transplant. The CDR3: CSARAPTSGRVNEQFF. The CDR3 DNA sequence: TGCAGTGCCCGGGCCCCTACTAGCGGGAGGGTCAATGAGCAGTTCTTC.